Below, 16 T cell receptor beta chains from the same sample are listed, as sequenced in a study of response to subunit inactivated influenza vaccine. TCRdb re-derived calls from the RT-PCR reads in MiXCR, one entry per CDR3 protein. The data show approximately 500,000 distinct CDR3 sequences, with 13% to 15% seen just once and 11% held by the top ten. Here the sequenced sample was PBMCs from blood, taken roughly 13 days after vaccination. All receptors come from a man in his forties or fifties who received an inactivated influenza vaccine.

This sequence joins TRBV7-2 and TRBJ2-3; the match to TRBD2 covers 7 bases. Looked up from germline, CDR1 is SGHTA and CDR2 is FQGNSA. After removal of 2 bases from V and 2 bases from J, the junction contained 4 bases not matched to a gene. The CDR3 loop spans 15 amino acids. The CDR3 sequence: CASSLRREPTDTQYF. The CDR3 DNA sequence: TGTGCCAGCAGCTTACGGCGGGAGCCCACAGATACGCAGTATTTT.

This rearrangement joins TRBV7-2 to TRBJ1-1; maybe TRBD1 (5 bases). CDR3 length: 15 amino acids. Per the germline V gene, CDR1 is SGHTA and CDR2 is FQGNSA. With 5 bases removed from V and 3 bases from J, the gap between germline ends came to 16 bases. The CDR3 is CASSPSRGAYTEAFF. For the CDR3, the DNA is TGTGCCAGCAGCCCCAGTCGGGGCGCGTACACTGAAGCTTTCTTT.

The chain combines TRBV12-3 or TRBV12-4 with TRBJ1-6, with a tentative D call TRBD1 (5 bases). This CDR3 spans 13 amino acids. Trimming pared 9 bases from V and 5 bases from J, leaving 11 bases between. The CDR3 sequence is CASSTGHNSPLHF. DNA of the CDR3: TGTGCCAGTTCAACAGGCCATAATTCACCCCTCCACTTT.

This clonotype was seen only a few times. This chain's CDR3 is CSASRTGGVGELFF. DNA of the CDR3: TGCAGTGCTAGCAGGACAGGGGGTGTCGGGGAGCTGTTTTTT. This chain links TRBV20-1 with TRBJ2-2; 10 bases agree with TRBD1. This CDR3 is built from 14 residues. Germline V lookup: CDR1 DFQATT, CDR2 SNEGSKA (reference sequence). After removal of 3 bases from V and 7 bases from J, the junction contained 5 bases not matched to a gene.

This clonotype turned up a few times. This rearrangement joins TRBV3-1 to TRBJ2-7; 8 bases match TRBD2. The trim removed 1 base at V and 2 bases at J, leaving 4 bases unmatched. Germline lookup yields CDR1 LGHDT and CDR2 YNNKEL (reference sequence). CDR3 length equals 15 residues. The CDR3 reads CASSQVPSGPYEQYF. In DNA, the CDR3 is TGTGCCAGCAGCCAAGTTCCTAGCGGGCCCTACGAGCAGTACTTC.

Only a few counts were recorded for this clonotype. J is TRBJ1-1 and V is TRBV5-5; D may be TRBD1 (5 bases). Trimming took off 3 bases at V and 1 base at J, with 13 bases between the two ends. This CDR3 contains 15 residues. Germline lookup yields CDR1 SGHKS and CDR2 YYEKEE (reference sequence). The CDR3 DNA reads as TGTGCCAGCAGCTGGAGGGACTCTTCGAACACTGAAGCTTTCTTT. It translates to CASSWRDSSNTEAFF.

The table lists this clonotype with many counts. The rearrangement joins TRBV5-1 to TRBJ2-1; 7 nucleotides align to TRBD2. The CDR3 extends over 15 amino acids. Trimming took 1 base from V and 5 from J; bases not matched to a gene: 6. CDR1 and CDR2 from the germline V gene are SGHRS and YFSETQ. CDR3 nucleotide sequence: TGCGCCAGCAGCTTGAGGCCTAGCGGAGACAATGAGCAGTTCTTC. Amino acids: CASSLRPSGDNEQFF.

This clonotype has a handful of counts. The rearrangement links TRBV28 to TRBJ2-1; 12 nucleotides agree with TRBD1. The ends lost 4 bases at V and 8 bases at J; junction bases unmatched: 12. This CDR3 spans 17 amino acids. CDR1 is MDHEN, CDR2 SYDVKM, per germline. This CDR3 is CASSSPITGQGADEQFF. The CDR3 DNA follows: TGTGCCAGCAGTTCACCAATTACGGGACAGGGGGCAGATGAGCAGTTCTTC.

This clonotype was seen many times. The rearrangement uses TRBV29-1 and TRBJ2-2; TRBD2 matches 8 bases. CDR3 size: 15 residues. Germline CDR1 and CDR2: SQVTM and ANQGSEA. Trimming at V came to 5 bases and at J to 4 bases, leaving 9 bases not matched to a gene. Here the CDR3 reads CSVSSGSRATGELFF. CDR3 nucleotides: TGCAGCGTTTCAAGCGGGAGTAGGGCCACCGGGGAGCTGTTTTTT.

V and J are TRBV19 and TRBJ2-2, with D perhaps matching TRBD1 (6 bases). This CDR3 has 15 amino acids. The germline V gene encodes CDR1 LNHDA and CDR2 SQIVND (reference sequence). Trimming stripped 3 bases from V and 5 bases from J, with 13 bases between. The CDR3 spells CASSIRRQVTGELFF. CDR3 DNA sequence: TGTGCCAGTAGTATTAGGCGACAGGTTACCGGGGAGCTGTTTTTT.

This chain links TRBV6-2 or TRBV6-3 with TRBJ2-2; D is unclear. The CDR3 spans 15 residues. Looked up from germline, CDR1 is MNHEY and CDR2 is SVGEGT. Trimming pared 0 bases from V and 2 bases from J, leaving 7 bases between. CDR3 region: CASSYSNTNTGELFF. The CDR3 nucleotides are TGTGCCAGCAGTTACTCGAACACCAACACCGGGGAGCTGTTTTTT.

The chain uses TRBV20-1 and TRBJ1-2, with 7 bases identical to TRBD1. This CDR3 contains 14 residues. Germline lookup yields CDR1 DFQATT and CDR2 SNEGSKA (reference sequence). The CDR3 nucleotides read TGCAGAACACAACAGGGGACGGCTAACTATGGCTACACCTTC. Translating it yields CRTQQGTANYGYTF.

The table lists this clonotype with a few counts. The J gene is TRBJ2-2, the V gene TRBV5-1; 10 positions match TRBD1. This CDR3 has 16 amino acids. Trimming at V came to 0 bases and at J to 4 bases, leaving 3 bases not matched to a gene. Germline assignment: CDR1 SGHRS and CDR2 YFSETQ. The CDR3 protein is CASSLGQGALTGELFF. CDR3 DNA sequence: TGCGCCAGCAGCTTGGGACAGGGGGCGCTCACCGGGGAGCTGTTTTTT.

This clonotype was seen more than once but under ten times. CDR3 coding DNA: TGTGCCAGCTCACCGGTTATGCAACTCGAGGGGGGAACCAAGACTTCCGAGCAGTACTTC. This gives the protein CASSPVMQLEGGTKTSEQYF. The chain joins TRBV18 to TRBJ2-7, with D possibly called TRBD1 or TRBD2 (6 bases each). The germline V gene encodes CDR1 KGHSH and CDR2 LQKENI. This CDR3 is built from 20 residues. V lost 3 bases and J lost 6, with 33 bases in between.

The CDR3 loop is CASSSTGVTDTQYF. The CDR3 nucleotides are TGCGCCAGCAGCTCGACAGGGGTCACAGATACGCAGTATTTT. The rearrangement joins TRBV5-1 to TRBJ2-3; 8 positions agree with TRBD1. Germline CDR1 reads SGHRS; CDR2 reads YFSETQ. The CDR3 covers 14 residues. After removal of 3 bases from V and 2 bases from J, the junction contained 2 bases not matched to a gene.

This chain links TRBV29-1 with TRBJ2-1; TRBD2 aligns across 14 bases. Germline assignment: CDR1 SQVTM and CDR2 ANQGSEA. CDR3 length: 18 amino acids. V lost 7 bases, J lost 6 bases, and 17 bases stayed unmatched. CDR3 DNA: TGCAGCGCCAAGGGACTAGCGGGAGTTTTTGGTTTCTTCAATGAGCAGTTCTTC. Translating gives CSAKGLAGVFGFFNEQFF.